This T cell receptor beta chain is drawn from a study of somatic mutations in cytotoxic T cells in rheumatoid arthritis. Study as a whole: Certain V beta antibody-stained T-cell populations, V beta1+ cells sequenced for TCRB among them, were flow-sorted to nearly 100% purity.

With respect to this clone: Antigen specificity is unknown.

Buffy coats from blood donors, median age around 60 years (range about 20-80), under 70% female, served as healthy controls. Once isolated by positive magnetic bead selection, the CD4+ and CD8+ cells had their purity checked by flow cytometry. The protocol was immunoSEQ multiplex PCR, while the TCRdb copy is restricted to in-frame clones and leaves out a portion. The table shows 15,000 to 20,000 clones, with around 70% occurring only once. Study findings and constraints: Clonality measured in CD8+ T cells did not differ significantly between rheumatoid arthritis patients and age-matched healthy controls.

The TCR comes from a man between 60 and 70 years old in good health. Specimen: CD8+ T cells sorted from blood.

In DNA, the CDR3 is TGCGCCAGCAGCCCTAGCGGGAGGGCCTCGGATGAGCAGTTCTTC. This sequence encodes CASSPSGRASDEQFF. The chain carries TRBV4-3 and TRBJ2-1; TRBD2 aligns across 12 bases. CDR1 is LGHNA, CDR2 YSLEER, per germline. V gave up 4 bases and J gave up 8 bases; unmatched junction bases: 6. The CDR3 extends over 15 amino acids.